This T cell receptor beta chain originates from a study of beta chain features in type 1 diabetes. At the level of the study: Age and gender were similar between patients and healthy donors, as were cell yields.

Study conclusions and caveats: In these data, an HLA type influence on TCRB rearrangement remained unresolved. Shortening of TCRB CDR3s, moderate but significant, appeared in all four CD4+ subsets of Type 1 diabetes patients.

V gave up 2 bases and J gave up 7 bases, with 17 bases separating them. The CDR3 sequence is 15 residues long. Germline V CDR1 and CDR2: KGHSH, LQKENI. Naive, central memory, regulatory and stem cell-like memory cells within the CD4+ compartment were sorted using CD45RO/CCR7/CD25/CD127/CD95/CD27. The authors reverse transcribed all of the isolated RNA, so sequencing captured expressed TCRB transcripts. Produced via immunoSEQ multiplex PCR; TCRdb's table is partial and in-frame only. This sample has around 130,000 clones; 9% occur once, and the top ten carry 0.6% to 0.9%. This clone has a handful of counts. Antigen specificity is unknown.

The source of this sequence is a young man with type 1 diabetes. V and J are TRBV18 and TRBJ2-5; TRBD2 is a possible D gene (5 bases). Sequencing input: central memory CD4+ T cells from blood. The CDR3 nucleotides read TGTGCCAGCTCACCATGGTCCGGGGATGAGGGGACCCAGTACTTC. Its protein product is CASSPWSGDEGTQYF. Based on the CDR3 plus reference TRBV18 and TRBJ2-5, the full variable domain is NAGVMQNPRHLVRRRGQEARLRCSPMKGHSHVYWYRQLPEEGLKFMVYLQKENIIDESGMPKERFSAEFPKEGPSILRIQQVVRGDSAAYFCASSPWSGDEGTQYFGPGTRLLVL.